This TCR beta chain was profiled in a study of blood T cell repertoires in COVID-19. Study context: Donors in the United States, Italy and Spain gave samples during acute or convalescent COVID-19.

Methods used by the authors: By means of reference gene primer amplification, nucleated cell counts were estimated. Some clones are missing from TCRdb's copy, which holds only in-frame ones; the method was immunoSEQ multiplex PCR. V, J and clone size are taken as reported in that table, and D and trimming were inferred from the DNA itself. The top ten hold approximately 17% of the sample, which has tens of thousands of clones, more than 75% seen once. V was pared by 0 bases and J by 3 bases, with 9 bases between. The CDR3 runs 14 residues. Germline CDR1 reads MGHRA; CDR2 reads YSYEKL. The sequencing sample was made of peripheral blood. The receptor's source is a man aged 40-50 years with COVID-19, enrolled during active disease. J is TRBJ2-7 and V is TRBV4-1, with D perhaps matching TRBD2 (5 bases). The CDR3 nucleotides are TGCGCCAGCAGCCAAGATGGAGGTAGCTACGAGCAGTACTTC. Its protein is CASSQDGGSYEQYF.